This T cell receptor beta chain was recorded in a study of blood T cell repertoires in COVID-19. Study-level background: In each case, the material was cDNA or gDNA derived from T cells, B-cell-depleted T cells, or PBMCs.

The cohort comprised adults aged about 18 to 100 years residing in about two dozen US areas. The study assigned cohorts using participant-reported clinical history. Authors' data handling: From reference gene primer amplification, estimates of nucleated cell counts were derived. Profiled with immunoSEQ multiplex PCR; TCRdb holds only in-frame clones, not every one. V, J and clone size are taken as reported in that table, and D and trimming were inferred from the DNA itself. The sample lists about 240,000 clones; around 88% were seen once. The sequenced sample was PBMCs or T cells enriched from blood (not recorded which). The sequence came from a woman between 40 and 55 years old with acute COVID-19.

CDR3 sequence (DNA): TGTGCCAGCAGACCCGGGACTTACGACTCGAACACCGGGGAGCTGTTTTTT. Translating gives CASRPGTYDSNTGELFF. This rearrangement joins TRBV7-9 to TRBJ2-2; a weak D match, TRBD2 (6 bases). The CDR3 sequence is 17 residues long. The germline gives CDR1 SEHNR, CDR2 FQNEAQ (reference sequence). V was pared by 6 bases and J by 0 bases, with 17 bases between.